This T cell receptor (beta chain) originates from a study of high-grade serous ovarian cancer treatment subgroups. At the level of the study: Samples averaged 14,192 reads and about 7,500 unique TCR beta rearrangements. Study observations and caveats: Bulk tumor TCR sequencing gave no spatial information. Different patients shared almost no repertoire; same-patient tumors shared about 0.11 to 0.85.

Tumor samples were obtained before definitive surgery or chemotherapy. A word on this clone: Its target is unknown.

This CDR3 is 15 amino acids long. The V gene's germline CDR1 is SGHTA and CDR2 FQGNSA. Trimming removed 5 bases at V and 7 bases at J, with 19 bases between. Here immunoSEQ multiplex PCR was the method, and the copy in TCRdb shows in-frame clones only, minus some. This repertoire shows around 30,000 clones, roughly 80% found once; its top ten account for 2.1%. Sequenced input: tumor tissue. This receptor was identified in a human donor with high-grade serous ovarian cancer. The chain uses TRBV7-2 and TRBJ2-3; TRBD1 or TRBD2 may be the D gene (7 bases each). The CDR3 protein is CASSPSDREGNTQYF. The CDR3 DNA sequence: TGTGCCAGCAGCCCATCCGACAGGGAGGGAAATACGCAGTATTTT.